This T cell receptor beta chain is drawn from a study of Tregs in tolerant kidney transplant recipients. Germline V lookup: CDR1 MNHNS, CDR2 SASEGT. The CDR3 has 15 residues. V lost 7 bases and J 0 bases, leaving 12 bases between the germline ends. Here immunoSEQ multiplex PCR was the method, and the copy in TCRdb shows in-frame clones only, minus some. Counted here are fewer than 80,000 clones, 98% occurring once; the ten biggest clones make up 0.34%. The sample here was Tregs from blood, taken before the transplant. This chain uses TRBV6-1 with TRBJ2-2, with D perhaps TRBD1 (6 bases). This TCR derives from a human donor who received a combined kidney and bone marrow transplant. The CDR3 is CASTPQGANTGELFF. In nucleotides, the CDR3 is TGTGCCAGCACACCACAGGGAGCGAACACCGGGGAGCTGTTTTTT.